These 25 T cell receptor beta chains share one sample of origin, sequenced in a study of graft-versus-host responses after intestinal transplantation (dated by TCRdb to the early 2020s). In light of the paper, this sample's time point label describes: cells obtained before transplantation from donor or recipient. No antigen is known for these receptors. Libraries were prepared through the immunoSEQ multiplex PCR assay. In TCRdb, the immuneACCESS table is reduced to in-frame sequences with V and J assigned. These tables do not hold every clone; where another copy was compared, an unresolved V gene accounts for under half, and the others remain unexplained. This sample comprises under 95,000 clones, more than 80% of them detected only once. The ten largest account for 2.5% of the sample. The input for sequencing was unstimulated CD8+ T cells sorted from spleen or lymph node cells, taken before intestinal transplant. These TCRs come from a human donor who received an intestinal transplant.

V gene TRBV10-2 combines with J gene TRBJ1-2; D is unresolved. The CDR3 is made up of 15 amino acids. V gave up 4 bases and J gave up 4 bases, with 16 bases separating them. CDR1 is WSHSY, CDR2 SAAADI, per germline. The CDR3 DNA reads as TGCGCCAGCAGTGGCGCGACATCAGTCCCCTATGGCTACACCTTC. Residues: CASSGATSVPYGYTF.

This clone was counted a single time. This sequence joins TRBV19 and TRBJ1-2, with 11 bases aligning to TRBD1. In germline, CDR1 is LNHDA, CDR2 SQIVND (reference sequence). The V segment lost 3 bases and the J segment 4 bases; nucleotides outside the gene matches: 10. CDR3 size: 17 residues. CDR3 residues: CASSIRGQGAGGYGYTF. CDR3 DNA sequence: TGTGCCAGTAGTATTCGCGGACAGGGGGCCGGGGGCTATGGCTACACCTTC. The complete variable domain, with remaining parts taken from reference TRBV19 and TRBJ1-2, reads DGGITQSPKYLFRKEGQNVTLSCEQNLNHDAMYWYRQDPGQGLRLIYYSQIVNDFQKGDIAEGYSVSREKKESFPLTVTSAQKNPTAFYLCASSIRGQGAGGYGYTFGSGTRLTVV.

This chain joins TRBV4-1 and TRBJ2-7, with 7 nucleotides matching TRBD1. The trim removed 2 bases at V and 4 bases at J, leaving 5 bases unmatched. Germline CDR1 MGHRA, CDR2 YSYEKL. The length of the CDR3 is 14 residues. CDR3: CASSQSQGSYEQYF. The CDR3 DNA reads TGCGCCAGCAGCCAATCACAGGGGTCATACGAGCAGTACTTC.

With regard to this clone: The identical CDR3 is also encoded by other nucleotide sequences in the sample. This chain uses TRBV28 with TRBJ1-1; D is ambiguous. This CDR3 region has 13 residues. CDR1 MDHEN and CDR2 SYDVKM come from the germline V gene. Trimming took off 2 bases at V and 2 bases at J, with 6 bases between the two ends. The CDR3 here is CASSLRENTEAFF. CDR3 in DNA: TGTGCCAGCAGTTTACGAGAAAACACTGAAGCTTTCTTT.

The CDR3 spells CASSPRDKKWDTEAFF. CDR3 in DNA: TGTGCCAGCAGCCCCAGGGACAAAAAGTGGGACACTGAAGCTTTCTTT. The chain is built from TRBV28 and TRBJ1-1; TRBD1 might be the D (6 bases). The CDR3 totals 16 residues. The V gene's germline CDR1 is MDHEN and CDR2 SYDVKM. V lost 6 bases and J 3 bases, leaving 20 bases between the germline ends.

The V call is TRBV27, the J call TRBJ2-2, with D possibly TRBD2 on 6 matching bases. Between the trimmed V and J ends, which lost 0 bases and 5 bases, there was a span of 10 bases. This CDR3 comprises 15 residues. The germline V gene has CDR1 MNHEY and CDR2 SMNVEV (reference sequence). CDR3 in amino acids: CASSLSAGLTGELFF. The CDR3 bases are TGTGCCAGCAGTTTATCGGCGGGGCTGACCGGGGAGCTGTTTTTT.

This clone was recorded only once. This chain links TRBV6-1 with TRBJ1-1; tentatively, D is TRBD1 (5 bases). The V gene lost 5 bases and the J gene lost 6 bases, with 19 bases spanning the gap. The CDR3 is made up of 15 amino acids. Germline-derived CDR1 and CDR2 are MNHNS and SASEGT. The CDR3 nucleotides read TGTGCCAGCAGTCCCTGGGGGGGAGGGATCGCTGAAGCTTTCTTT. Amino acid sequence: CASSPWGGGIAEAFF.

This rearrangement joins TRBV7-9 to TRBJ2-7, with D possibly being TRBD2 (7 bases). CDR3 length: 14 amino acids. V dropped 3 bases and J dropped 2 bases, with 11 bases sitting between them. Germline CDR1 and CDR2: SEHNR and FQNEAQ (reference sequence). The CDR3: CASSFGGAPYEQYF. In DNA, the CDR3 is TGTGCCAGCAGCTTTGGGGGGGCCCCCTACGAGCAGTACTTC.

V gene TRBV6-1 combines with J gene TRBJ2-7; 11 bases fit TRBD2. CDR1 and CDR2 (germline): MNHNS, SASEGT. J gave up 0 bases and V 3 bases, and 4 bases lay outside the gene matches. The CDR3 has 16 amino acids. Here the CDR3 DNA reads TGTGCCAGCAGTGAGGGACTAGCGGATAGCTCCTACGAGCAGTACTTC. It specifies CASSEGLADSSYEQYF.

The chain joins TRBV2 to TRBJ2-7; 7 positions match TRBD2. Germline CDR1 SNHLY, CDR2 FYNNEI. This CDR3 spans 16 amino acids. V shed 0 bases and J 2 bases; nucleotides not matched to a gene: 7. The CDR3 bases are TGTGCCAGCAGTGAAGCTGTCGGGGAGGGCCCCTACGAGCAGTACTTC. This sequence encodes CASSEAVGEGPYEQYF.

CDR3 DNA sequence: TGTGCCAGCAGCTTAAATGGCGGGTACACGAACACCGGGGAGCTGTTTTTT. It specifies CASSLNGGYTNTGELFF. The chain is built from TRBV7-9 and TRBJ2-2, with D possibly being TRBD2 (5 bases). The V end was cut by 2 bases, the J end by 0 bases, with 13 bases between. This CDR3 is 17 amino acids long. In germline, CDR1 is SEHNR, CDR2 FQNEAQ (reference sequence).

The chain is built from TRBV27 and TRBJ2-7; tentative D call: TRBD2 (6 bases). V lost 6 bases to trimming and J lost 4 bases, with 16 bases between them. Germline V gene data show CDR1 as MNHEY and CDR2 as SMNVEV (reference sequence). The CDR3 has 14 amino acids. DNA of the CDR3: TGTGCCAGCAGCTCCCGCGGGACCCTATACGAGCAGTACTTC. This translates into CASSSRGTLYEQYF.

The chain links TRBV6-5 to TRBJ2-1; 8 bases are a match to TRBD2. This CDR3 has 15 amino acids. J gave up 4 bases and V 4 bases, and 6 bases lay outside the gene matches. Germline V gene lookup returns CDR1 MNHEY and CDR2 SVGAGI. The CDR3 reads CASSFSSGLYNEQFF. Written as DNA, the CDR3 is TGTGCCAGCAGTTTTTCTAGCGGGTTATACAATGAGCAGTTCTTC.

The chain recombines TRBV5-4 with TRBJ1-1; D ambiguous. The CDR3 extends over 16 amino acids. Germline CDR1 SGHNT, CDR2 YYREEE (reference sequence). The V end lost 3 bases, the J end lost 0 bases, and 15 bases lay between the germline ends. The CDR3 DNA follows: TGTGCCAGCAGCTCACCACTCGAAGACTTGAACACTGAAGCTTTCTTT. This translates into CASSSPLEDLNTEAFF.

The rearrangement uses TRBV5-4 and TRBJ1-1; D is undetermined. Germline V CDR1 and CDR2: SGHNT, YYREEE (reference sequence). Trimming took 5 bases from V and 1 from J, leaving 6 bases between them. This CDR3 region has 12 residues. The CDR3 DNA reads TGTGCCAGCAGTTTCGGGAACACTGAAGCTTTCTTT. Amino acid sequence: CASSFGNTEAFF.

The chain recombines TRBV5-1 with TRBJ2-5, with 11 bases aligning to TRBD2. From germline, CDR1 is SGHRS and CDR2 YFSETQ. V was clipped by 2 bases and J by 3 bases; unmatched bases: 9. CDR3 length: 17 amino acids. CDR3 loop: CASSLLTSGTQEETQYF. In DNA form, the CDR3 reads TGCGCCAGCAGCTTACTGACTAGCGGGACACAAGAAGAGACCCAGTACTTC. The full variable domain, rest sourced from reference TRBV5-1 and TRBJ2-5, is KAGVTQTPRYLIKTRGQQVTLSCSPISGHRSVSWYQQTPGQGLQFLFEYFSETQRNKGNFPGRFSGRQFSNSRSEMNVSTLELGDSALYLCASSLLTSGTQEETQYFGPGTRLLVL.

The genes are TRBV6-5 and TRBJ1-2; D uncertain. Germline-derived CDR1 and CDR2 are MNHEY and SVGAGI. V dropped 9 bases and J dropped 8 bases, with 16 bases sitting between them. The CDR3 is 12 residues long. The CDR3 region has the DNA TGTGCCAGTAAAGGGAGGGCGGCAGGCTACACCTTC. Its translation is CASKGRAAGYTF.

The genes are TRBV5-1 and TRBJ2-7, with TRBD2 matching over 8 bases. CDR1 and CDR2 from the germline V gene are SGHRS and YFSETQ. V was pared by 4 bases and J by 5 bases, with 11 bases of the junction left unmatched. This CDR3 region has 15 residues. CDR3 residues: CASSPRPGLDDEQYF. Written as DNA, the CDR3 is TGCGCCAGCAGCCCCCGTCCGGGACTAGACGACGAGCAGTACTTC.

J is TRBJ2-2 and V is TRBV27, with D possibly being TRBD1 (5 bases). This CDR3 comprises 17 residues. The V gene lost 1 base and the J gene lost 8 bases, with 20 bases spanning the gap. Germline loops: CDR1 MNHEY, CDR2 SMNVEV (reference sequence). For the CDR3, the DNA is TGTGCCAGCAGTTTATTTCCAGACAGACCTCACTGGGGGGAGCTGTTTTTT. This codes for CASSLFPDRPHWGELFF.

The rearrangement uses TRBV29-1 and TRBJ1-1, with TRBD1 as a possible D gene (6 bases). CDR1 and CDR2 from the germline V gene are SQVTM and ANQGSEA. The V gene lost 4 bases and the J gene lost 7 bases, with 10 bases spanning the gap. The CDR3 runs to 11 residues. The CDR3 region is CSVVRGGEAFF. CDR3 DNA sequence: TGCAGCGTTGTTAGAGGGGGTGAAGCTTTCTTT.

V and J are TRBV6-4 and TRBJ2-2; 12 nucleotides agree with TRBD1. The V and J ends lost 6 bases and 4 bases, in that order; junction bases with no gene match: 3. CDR1 and CDR2 from the germline V gene are MRHNA and SNTAGT. This CDR3 spans 15 amino acids. The CDR3 spells CASSEGQGATGELFF. For the CDR3, the DNA is TGTGCCAGCAGCGAGGGACAGGGGGCCACCGGGGAGCTGTTTTTT.

V and J are TRBV29-1 and TRBJ2-7; maybe TRBD1 (5 bases). Germline V lookup: CDR1 SQVTM, CDR2 ANQGSEA. CDR3 size: 16 residues. Between the trimmed V and J ends, which lost 4 bases and 5 bases, there was a span of 24 bases. The CDR3, as DNA: TGCAGCGTTGGGGGCATCTCTCATATTCAAGCTGACGAGCAGTACTTC. Translated: CSVGGISHIQADEQYF.

The CDR3 loop reads CASSNGRGMEQYF. The DNA of the CDR3 is TGTGCCAGTAGTAACGGCAGGGGGATGGAGCAGTACTTC. The chain couples TRBV19 to TRBJ2-7; 7 positions match TRBD1. There are 13 residues in the CDR3. With 4 bases clipped from V and 7 bases from J, the junction kept 7 bases outside the gene matches. Germline V gives CDR1 LNHDA, CDR2 SQIVND (reference sequence).

The V gene is TRBV27, the J gene TRBJ2-3; D is undetermined. Germline-derived CDR1 and CDR2 are MNHEY and SMNVEV (reference sequence). The V end lost 4 bases, the J end lost 2 bases, and 10 bases lay between the germline ends. This CDR3 region has 14 residues. CDR3 protein: CASSSQSLTDTQYF. CDR3 nucleotide sequence: TGTGCCAGCAGTTCCCAGTCCCTCACAGATACGCAGTATTTT.

This clone was observed a single time. The chain recombines TRBV2 with TRBJ1-4, with TRBD1 matching over 9 bases. Germline CDR1 is SNHLY and CDR2 is FYNNEI. V shed 6 bases, J shed 13 bases, and the junction held 15 bases outside the gene matches. This CDR3 has 15 amino acids. The CDR3 DNA sequence: TGTGCCAGCAGGGAACCGGGACAGGGTATTTCCCGACTGTTTTTT. Translating it yields CASREPGQGISRLFF.